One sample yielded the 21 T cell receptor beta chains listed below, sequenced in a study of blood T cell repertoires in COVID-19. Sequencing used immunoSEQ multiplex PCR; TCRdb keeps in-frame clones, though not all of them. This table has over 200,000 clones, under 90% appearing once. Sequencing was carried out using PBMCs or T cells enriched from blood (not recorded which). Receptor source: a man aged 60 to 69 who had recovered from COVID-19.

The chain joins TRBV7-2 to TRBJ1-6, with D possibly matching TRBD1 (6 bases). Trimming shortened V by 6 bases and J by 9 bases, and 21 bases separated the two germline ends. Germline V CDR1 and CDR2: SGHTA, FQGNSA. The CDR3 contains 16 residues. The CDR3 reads CASRPTHRDGASPLHF. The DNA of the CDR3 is TGTGCCAGCAGACCCACTCACAGGGACGGTGCTTCACCCCTCCACTTT.

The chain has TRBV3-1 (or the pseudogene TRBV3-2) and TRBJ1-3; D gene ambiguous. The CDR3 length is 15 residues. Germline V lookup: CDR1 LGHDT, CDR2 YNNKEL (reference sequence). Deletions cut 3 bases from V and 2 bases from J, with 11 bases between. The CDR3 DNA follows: TGTGCCAGCAGCCAGAGGAGGCCAACTGGAAACACCATATATTTT. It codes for CASSQRRPTGNTIYF.

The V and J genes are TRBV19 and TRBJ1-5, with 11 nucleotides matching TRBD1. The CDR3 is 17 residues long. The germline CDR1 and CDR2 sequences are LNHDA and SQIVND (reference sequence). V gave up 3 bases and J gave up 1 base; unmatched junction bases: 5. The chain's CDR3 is CASSILGTGGSNQPQHF. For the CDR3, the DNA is TGTGCCAGTAGTATCCTCGGGACAGGGGGGAGCAATCAGCCCCAGCATTTT.

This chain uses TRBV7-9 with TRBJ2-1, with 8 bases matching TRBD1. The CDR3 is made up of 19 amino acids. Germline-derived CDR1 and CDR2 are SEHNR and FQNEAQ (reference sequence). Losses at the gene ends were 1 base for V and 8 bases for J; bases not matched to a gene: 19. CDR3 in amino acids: CASSLVRRLGAGGLDEQFF. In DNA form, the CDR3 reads TGTGCCAGCAGCTTAGTCCGGCGCTTGGGGGCAGGGGGCCTGGATGAGCAGTTCTTC.

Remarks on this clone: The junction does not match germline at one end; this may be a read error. The CDR3 DNA is TGTGCTAGCAGACCGACAGGGGTGGAGACCCAGTACTTC. Residues: CASRPTGVETQYF. The rearrangement links TRBV7-7 to TRBJ2-5, with 8 bases fitting TRBD1. The CDR3 loop spans 13 amino acids. CDR1 and CDR2 (germline): SSHAT, FNYEAQ (reference sequence).

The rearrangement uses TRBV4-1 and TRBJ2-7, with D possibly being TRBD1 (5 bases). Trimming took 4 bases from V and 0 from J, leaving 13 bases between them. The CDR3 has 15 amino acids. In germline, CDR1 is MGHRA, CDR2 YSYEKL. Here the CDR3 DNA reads TGCGCCAGCAGCCCGAACTCGACAGTCTCCTACGAGCAGTACTTC. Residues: CASSPNSTVSYEQYF.

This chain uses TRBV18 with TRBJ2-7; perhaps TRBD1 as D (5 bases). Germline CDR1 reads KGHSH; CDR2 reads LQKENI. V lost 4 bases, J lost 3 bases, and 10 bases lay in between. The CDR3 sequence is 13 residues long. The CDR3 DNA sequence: TGTGCCAGCTCACTGGGGCCGATCTACGAGCAGTACTTC. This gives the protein CASSLGPIYEQYF.

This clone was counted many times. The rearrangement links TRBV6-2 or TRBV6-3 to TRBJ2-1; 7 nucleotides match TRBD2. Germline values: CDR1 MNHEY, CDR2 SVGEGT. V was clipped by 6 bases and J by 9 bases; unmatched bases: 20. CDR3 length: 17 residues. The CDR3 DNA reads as TGTGCCAGCAGCAAAGGGTACGGCGGGGGTAGGTTGGGTGAGCAGTTCTTC. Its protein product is CASSKGYGGGRLGEQFF.

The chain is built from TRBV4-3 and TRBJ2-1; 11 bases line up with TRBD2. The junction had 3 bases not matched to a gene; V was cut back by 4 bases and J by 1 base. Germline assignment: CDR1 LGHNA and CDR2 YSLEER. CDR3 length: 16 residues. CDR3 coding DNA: TGCGCCAGCAGCCTAGCGGGGGGGGGATCCTACAATGAGCAGTTCTTC. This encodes CASSLAGGGSYNEQFF.

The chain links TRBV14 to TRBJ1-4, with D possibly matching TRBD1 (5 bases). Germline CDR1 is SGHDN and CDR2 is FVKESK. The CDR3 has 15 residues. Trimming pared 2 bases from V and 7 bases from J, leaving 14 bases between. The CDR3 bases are TGTGCCAGCAGCCAAAGGGGTTTAACGGGTGAAAAACTGTTTTTT. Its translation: CASSQRGLTGEKLFF.

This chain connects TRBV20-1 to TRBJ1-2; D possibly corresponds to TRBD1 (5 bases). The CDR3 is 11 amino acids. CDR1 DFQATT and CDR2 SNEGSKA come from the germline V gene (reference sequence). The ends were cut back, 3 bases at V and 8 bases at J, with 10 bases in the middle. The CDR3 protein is CSASNWGGYTF. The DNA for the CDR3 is TGCAGTGCTAGTAATTGGGGCGGCTACACCTTC.

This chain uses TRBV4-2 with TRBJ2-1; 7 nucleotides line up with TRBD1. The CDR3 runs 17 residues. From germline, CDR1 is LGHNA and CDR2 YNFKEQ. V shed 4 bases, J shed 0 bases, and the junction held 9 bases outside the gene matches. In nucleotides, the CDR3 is TGTGCCAGCAGCCGCCGTATGACAGGGAGCTCCTACAATGAGCAGTTCTTC. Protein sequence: CASSRRMTGSSYNEQFF.

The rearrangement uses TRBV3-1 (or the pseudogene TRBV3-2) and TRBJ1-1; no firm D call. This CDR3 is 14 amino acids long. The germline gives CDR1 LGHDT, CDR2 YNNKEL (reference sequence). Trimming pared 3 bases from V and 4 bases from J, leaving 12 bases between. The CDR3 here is CASSHGSPGTEAFF. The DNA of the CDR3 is TGTGCCAGCAGCCACGGGAGCCCAGGCACTGAAGCTTTCTTT.

The CDR3 protein is CSGGQGTDTQYF. The DNA of the CDR3 is TGCAGCGGGGGACAGGGCACAGATACGCAGTATTTT. This sequence joins TRBV29-1 and TRBJ2-3; 8 bases map to TRBD1. CDR1 and CDR2 (germline): SQVTM, ANQGSEA. V lost 7 bases and J lost 1; bases outside the gene matches: 1. The CDR3 consists of 12 residues.

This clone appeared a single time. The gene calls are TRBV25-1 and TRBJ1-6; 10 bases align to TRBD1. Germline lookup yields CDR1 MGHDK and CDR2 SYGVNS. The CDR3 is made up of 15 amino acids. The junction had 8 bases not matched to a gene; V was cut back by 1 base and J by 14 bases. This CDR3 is CASSEWDRGILSLHF. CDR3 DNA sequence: TGTGCCAGCAGTGAATGGGACAGGGGAATTTTGTCCCTCCACTTT.

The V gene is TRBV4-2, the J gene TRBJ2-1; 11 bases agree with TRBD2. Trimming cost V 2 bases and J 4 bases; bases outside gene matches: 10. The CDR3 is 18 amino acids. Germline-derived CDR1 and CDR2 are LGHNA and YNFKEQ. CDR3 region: CASSQNPPLAGGYNEQFF. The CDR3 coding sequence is TGTGCCAGCAGCCAAAACCCCCCCCTAGCGGGGGGTTACAATGAGCAGTTCTTC.

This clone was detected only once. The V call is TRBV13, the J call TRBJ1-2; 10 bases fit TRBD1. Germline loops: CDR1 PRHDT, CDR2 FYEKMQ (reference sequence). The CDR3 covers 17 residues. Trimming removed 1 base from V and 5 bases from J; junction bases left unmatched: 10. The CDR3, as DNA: TGTGCCAGCAGCTTAGCTTCGGGACAGGGGCCTCTTTATGGCTACACCTTC. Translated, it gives CASSLASGQGPLYGYTF.

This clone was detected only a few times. CDR3 protein: CASSLDNSGANVLTF. The CDR3 nucleotides read TGTGCCAGCAGTTTAGACAACTCTGGGGCCAACGTCCTGACTTTC. The V call is TRBV27, the J call TRBJ2-6; no clear D gene. The germline V gene has CDR1 MNHEY and CDR2 SMNVEV (reference sequence). This CDR3 contains 15 residues. Trimming left V 2 bases short and J 0 bases short, with 5 bases between.

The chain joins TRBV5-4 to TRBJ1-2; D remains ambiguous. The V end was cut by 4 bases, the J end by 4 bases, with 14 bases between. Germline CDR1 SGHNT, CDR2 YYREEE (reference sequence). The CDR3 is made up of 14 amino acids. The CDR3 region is CASSPPDSLYGYTF. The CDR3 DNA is TGTGCCAGCAGCCCTCCCGACTCCCTCTATGGCTACACCTTC.

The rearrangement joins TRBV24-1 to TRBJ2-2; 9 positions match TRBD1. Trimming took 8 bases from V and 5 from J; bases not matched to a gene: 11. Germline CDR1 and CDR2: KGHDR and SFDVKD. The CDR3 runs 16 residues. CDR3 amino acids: CATKWGDRGITGELFF. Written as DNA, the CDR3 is TGTGCCACCAAGTGGGGCGACAGGGGGATTACCGGGGAGCTGTTTTTT.

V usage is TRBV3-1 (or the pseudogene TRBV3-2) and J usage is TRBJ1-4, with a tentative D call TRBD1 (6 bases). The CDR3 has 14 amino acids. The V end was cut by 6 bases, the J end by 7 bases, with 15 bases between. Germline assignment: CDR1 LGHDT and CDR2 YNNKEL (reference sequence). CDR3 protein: CASRQTGSTEKLFF. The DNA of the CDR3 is TGTGCCAGCAGACAGACAGGATCCACTGAAAAACTGTTTTTT.